A single sample gave rise to the 28 T cell receptor beta chains below, sequenced in a study of Graves' ophthalmopathy and Graves' hyperthyroidism. Scientists amplified the TCR beta CDR3 regions from RNA transcripts. Second-round multiplex PCR followed a first-round RT-PCR using HTBI primers. TCRdb re-derived calls from the multiplex PCR reads in MiXCR, one entry per CDR3 protein. The profile shows about 1.2 million distinct CDR3 sequences, 36% of them singletons. The sequenced material came from peripheral blood or thyroid tissue (not recorded which). The receptor set was obtained from an adult man with Graves' hyperthyroidism.

A word on this clonotype: Given the absence of the conserved phenylalanine or tryptophan at the CDR3 end, a read error is likely. The limits of the CDR3 on the DNA are not certain, so only TCRdb's listed CDR3 is given. The chain carries TRBV7-9 and TRBJ1-4; the table's D gene call, TRBD1, was not cross checked with the DNA. CDR1 and CDR2 from the germline V gene are SEHNR and FQNEAQ (reference sequence). The CDR3 comprises 10 residues, both ends counted. The CDR3 is CASSLEGAGL.

This clonotype came up a few times. It may be a read error: a sequence one base away is much more abundant. This chain joins TRBV7-2 and TRBJ2-7, with D tentatively TRBD2 (5 bases). V shed 11 bases and J shed 2 bases, with 16 bases lying between them. Germline-derived CDR1 and CDR2 are SGHTA and FQGNSA. This CDR3 is 13 amino acids long. DNA of the CDR3: TGTGCCGGCGGGCACGGTCCGACCTACGAGCAGTACTTC. As protein: CAGGHGPTYEQYF.

This clonotype was seen a handful of times. The rearrangement joins TRBV30 to TRBJ1-6, with 7 bases matching TRBD1. Germline V lookup: CDR1 GTSNPN, CDR2 SVGIG (reference sequence). V gave up 1 base and J gave up 10 bases; unmatched junction bases: 7. This CDR3 has 14 residues. The chain's CDR3 is CAWSEMGQNSPLHF. DNA for the CDR3: TGTGCCTGGAGTGAAATGGGACAGAACTCACCCCTCCACTTT.

In DNA form, the CDR3 reads TGTGCCAGCAGCGTAGGAGGGGGAGTTAGCACCGGGGAGCTGTTTTTT. Its translation: CASSVGGGVSTGELFF. This chain uses TRBV9 with TRBJ2-2; a weak D match, TRBD1 (6 bases). V lost 0 bases and J 4 bases, leaving 13 bases between the germline ends. CDR3 length equals 16 residues. Germline V gives CDR1 SGDLS, CDR2 YYNGEE.

This clonotype was seen only a few times. V and J are TRBV12-3 or TRBV12-4 and TRBJ2-3, with TRBD2 identical over 12 bases. With V trimmed by 6 bases and J by 2 bases, 6 bases remained unmatched. The CDR3 is made up of 16 amino acids. As DNA, the CDR3 is TGTGCCAGCAGCACTCGGACTAGCGGGATCACAGATACGCAGTATTTT. Its translation is CASSTRTSGITDTQYF.

The count of this clonotype is one. This rearrangement joins TRBV7-6 to TRBJ1-2; maybe TRBD1 (5 bases). The V end was cut by 4 bases, the J end by 0 bases, with 18 bases between. Germline CDR1 reads SGHVS; CDR2 reads FNYEAQ. This CDR3 region has 17 residues. CDR3 sequence (DNA): TGTGCCAGCAGCTCCTCGCAGGGAAGTCCCGCTAACTATGGCTACACCTTC. Translation: CASSSSQGSPANYGYTF.

The rearrangement joins TRBV28 to TRBJ1-3; the D is unclear. V was trimmed by 3 bases and J by 7 bases, leaving 16 bases between them. Germline-derived CDR1 and CDR2 are MDHEN and SYDVKM. The CDR3 runs to 15 residues. The CDR3 spells CASSFVGSSANTIYF. The CDR3 nucleotides are TGTGCCAGCAGTTTTGTCGGGAGTTCGGCTAACACCATATATTTT.

The chain employs TRBV25-1 and TRBJ1-5; no clear D gene. Trimming stripped 5 bases from V and 6 bases from J, with 17 bases between. The germline V gene has CDR1 MGHDK and CDR2 SYGVNS. The CDR3 has 15 amino acids. CDR3 sequence: CASSFSIHGGQPQHF. The CDR3 nucleotides read TGTGCCAGCAGTTTCAGTATCCATGGTGGTCAGCCCCAGCATTTT.

About this clonotype: Being one base from a much bigger clone, this may be a read error. V and J are TRBV7-9 and TRBJ1-1; D possibly corresponds to TRBD1 (5 bases). V shed 1 base and J shed 7 bases, with 13 bases lying between them. Germline V lookup: CDR1 SEHNR, CDR2 FQNEAQ (reference sequence). This CDR3 is 14 amino acids long. The CDR3 here is CASSLECRASEAFF. As DNA, the CDR3 is TGTGCCAGCAGCTTAGAGTGCAGGGCAAGTGAAGCTTTCTTT.

This chain joins TRBV5-4 and TRBJ1-6, with D unresolved. The CDR3 is 16 amino acids. Germline V gene data show CDR1 as SGHNT and CDR2 as YYREEE (reference sequence). V gave up 3 bases and J gave up 2 bases, with 12 bases separating them. The CDR3 protein is CASSSASGAYNSPLHF. The CDR3 region has the DNA TGTGCCAGCAGCTCAGCTAGCGGGGCCTATAATTCACCCCTCCACTTT.

This clonotype was counted at least ten times. The genes are TRBV20-1 and TRBJ1-5; 7 positions match TRBD1. V shed 6 bases, J shed 1 base, and the junction held 6 bases outside the gene matches. Germline-derived CDR1 and CDR2 are DFQATT and SNEGSKA (reference sequence). The CDR3 extends over 14 amino acids. The CDR3: CSADRAGSNQPQHF. The DNA of the CDR3 is TGCAGTGCCGACAGGGCGGGGAGCAATCAGCCCCAGCATTTT.

This clonotype occurred many times. DNA for the CDR3: TGTGCCAGCAGCTTAAGCCTCCCTAGCAATCAGCCCCAGCATTTT. Translation: CASSLSLPSNQPQHF. This rearrangement joins TRBV6-5 to TRBJ1-5; D unresolved. V was clipped by 6 bases and J by 0 bases, with 12 bases between them. Germline V lookup: CDR1 MNHEY, CDR2 SVGAGI. This CDR3 contains 15 residues.

Many counts were recorded for this clonotype. V gene TRBV19 combines with J gene TRBJ1-1, with TRBD1 identical over 7 bases. The CDR3 sequence is 15 residues long. CDR1 is LNHDA and CDR2 is SQIVND in the germline V gene (reference sequence). V dropped 7 bases and J dropped 1; count of bases not matched to a gene: 9. DNA of the CDR3: TGTGCCAGTATTCATGAGGGGGCGACGAACACTGAAGCTTTCTTT. Amino acid sequence: CASIHEGATNTEAFF.

This clonotype was observed a few times. The V call is TRBV7-6, the J call TRBJ1-4; D remains unclear. The germline V and J ends were trimmed by 6 bases and 5 bases, with 19 bases remaining between them. This CDR3 region has 16 residues. CDR1 and CDR2 (germline): SGHVS, FNYEAQ. CDR3 residues: CASRARLVHPNEKLFF. As DNA, the CDR3 is TGTGCCAGCAGGGCCCGACTGGTTCATCCGAATGAAAAACTGTTTTTT.

This clonotype was found a few times. The chain uses TRBV2 and TRBJ1-5; 9 bases line up with TRBD1. Germline V lookup: CDR1 SNHLY, CDR2 FYNNEI. The CDR3 runs 15 residues. V lost 4 bases and J lost 3; bases outside the gene matches: 4. The CDR3 coding sequence is TGTGCCAGCAGTGTCGGACAGGGGAACAATCAGCCCCAGCATTTT. Protein sequence: CASSVGQGNNQPQHF.

The chain has TRBV6-2 or TRBV6-3 and TRBJ1-2, with D possibly TRBD1 on 5 matching bases. CDR1 is MNHEY, CDR2 SVGEGT, per germline. The CDR3 sequence is 17 residues long. The V end was cut by 2 bases, the J end by 2 bases, with 18 bases between. DNA of the CDR3: TGTGCCAGCAGTTACCCCATCGGTGGGGACCTAAACTATGGCTACACCTTC. Translating it yields CASSYPIGGDLNYGYTF.

With respect to this clonotype: This clone may be a read error of a much larger clone one base away. The V and J genes are TRBV11-2 and TRBJ2-7; 10 nucleotides match TRBD2. This CDR3 spans 13 amino acids. Trimming at V came to 4 bases and at J to 6 bases, leaving 3 bases not matched to a gene. Germline values: CDR1 SGHAT, CDR2 FQNNGV. DNA for the CDR3: TGTGCCAGCAGCTCCCGGACTAGCGGCGAGCAGTACTTC. Translation gives CASSSRTSGEQYF.

The table lists this clonotype with many counts. This chain joins TRBV6-4 and TRBJ1-2; D may be TRBD1 (5 bases). There are 16 residues in the CDR3. The germline CDR1 and CDR2 sequences are MRHNA and SNTAGT. Trimming pared 4 bases from V and 4 bases from J, leaving 19 bases between. As DNA, the CDR3 is TGTGCCAGCAGTGCCACGGGAGGGGCGGCTAGCTATGGCTACACCTTC. Translating gives CASSATGGAASYGYTF.

The V and J genes are TRBV5-1 and TRBJ2-6, with a possible D match to TRBD1 (6 bases). Germline V gene sequence: CDR1 SGHRS, CDR2 YFSETQ. Between the trimmed V and J ends, which lost 3 bases and 0 bases, there was a span of 13 bases. CDR3 length: 17 residues. The CDR3 coding sequence is TGCGCCAGCAGCTCCGGGACACAAACCTCTGGGGCCAACGTCCTGACTTTC. This codes for CASSSGTQTSGANVLTF.

V and J are TRBV2 and TRBJ2-7, with 7 nucleotides matching TRBD2. This CDR3 comprises 15 residues. From germline, CDR1 is SNHLY and CDR2 FYNNEI. V was pared by 6 bases and J by 4 bases, with 12 bases of the junction left unmatched. CDR3 amino acids: CASRVLLAFRYEQYF. In DNA, the CDR3 is TGTGCCAGCAGGGTACTACTAGCGTTTCGTTACGAGCAGTACTTC. Full variable domain (outside the CDR3, taken from reference TRBV2 and TRBJ2-7): EPEVTQTPSHQVTQMGQEVILRCVPISNHLYFYWYRQILGQKVEFLVSFYNNEISEKSEIFDDQFSVERPDGSNFTLKIRSTKLEDSAMYFCASRVLLAFRYEQYFGPGTRLTVT.

This clonotype was seen only a few times. The J gene is TRBJ2-1, the V gene TRBV7-9; D gene ambiguous. Looked up from germline, CDR1 is SEHNR and CDR2 is FQNEAQ (reference sequence). The CDR3 sequence is 15 residues long. V was cut by 0 bases and J by 7 bases, with 13 bases left in between. The CDR3 nucleotides read TGTGCCAGCAGCTTAGCGGTGGGCTTTCCTAATGAGCAGTTCTTC. It is translated as CASSLAVGFPNEQFF. Full variable domain (rest looked up from reference TRBV7-9 and TRBJ2-1): DTGVSQNPRHKITKRGQNVTFRCDPISEHNRLYWYRQTLGQGPEFLTYFQNEAQLEKSRLLSDRFSAERPKGSFSTLEIQRTEQGDSAMYLCASSLAVGFPNEQFFGPGTRLTVL.

A note on this clonotype: This could be a read error, since a much larger clone is one nucleotide away. This sequence joins TRBV7-3 and TRBJ2-7; TRBD1 or TRBD2 may be the D gene (6 bases each). With 7 bases removed from V and 4 bases from J, the gap between germline ends came to 17 bases. Germline lookup yields CDR1 SGHTA and CDR2 FQGTGA. The CDR3 has 14 residues. DNA for the CDR3: TGTGCCAGCACCCCACCAGGGGAGGTTTACGAGCAGTACTTC. It yields the protein CASTPPGEVYEQYF. Full variable domain (rest looked up from reference TRBV7-3 and TRBJ2-7): GAGVSQTPSNKVTEKGKYVELRCDPISGHTALYWYRQSLGQGPEFLIYFQGTGAADDSGLPNDRFFAVRPEGSVSTLKIQRTERGDSAVYLCASTPPGEVYEQYFGPGTRLTVT.

This clonotype was seen a handful of times. The CDR3, as DNA: TGCAGTGCCTCTATTCTGTGGGGGGGAGGCTACGAGCAGTACTTC. As protein: CSASILWGGGYEQYF. The chain joins TRBV20-1 to TRBJ2-7, with 7 bases lining up with TRBD2. J gave up 3 bases and V 6 bases, and 14 bases lay outside the gene matches. Looked up from germline, CDR1 is DFQATT and CDR2 is SNEGSKA (reference sequence). This CDR3 spans 15 amino acids.

This clonotype occurred a few times. The V gene is TRBV20-1, the J gene TRBJ1-5; 11 nucleotides match TRBD1. Trimming took 5 bases from V and 1 from J; bases not matched to a gene: 4. CDR1 is DFQATT and CDR2 is SNEGSKA in the germline V gene (reference sequence). The CDR3 has 15 residues. CDR3 residues: CSAADRGRSNQPQHF. Written as DNA, the CDR3 is TGCAGTGCTGCGGACAGGGGGCGAAGCAATCAGCCCCAGCATTTT.

This clonotype was found many times. This chain connects TRBV7-2 to TRBJ1-6, with 8 bases fitting TRBD1. CDR3 length: 15 residues. In germline, CDR1 is SGHTA, CDR2 FQGNSA. With 1 base clipped from V and 14 bases from J, the junction kept 10 bases outside the gene matches. The CDR3 DNA follows: TGTGCCAGCAGCTTAGACAGGGGGACCTCCATGGCCCTCCACTTT. This encodes CASSLDRGTSMALHF.

This clonotype was seen more than once but under ten times. V is TRBV30 and J is TRBJ1-2; D perhaps matches TRBD1 (5 bases). There are 14 residues in the CDR3. Trimming took 0 bases from V and 2 from J, leaving 10 bases between them. CDR1 GTSNPN and CDR2 SVGIG come from the germline V gene (reference sequence). The chain's CDR3 is CAWSVPGLNYGYTF. DNA for the CDR3: TGTGCCTGGAGTGTGCCAGGGCTAAACTATGGCTACACCTTC.

A word on this clonotype: A much larger clone sits a single nucleotide away, making a read error possible. The chain joins TRBV12-3 or TRBV12-4 to TRBJ1-6; no reliable D call. Trimming took 8 bases from V and 1 from J, leaving 9 bases between them. This CDR3 spans 14 amino acids. CDR3 DNA: TGTGCCAGCCGTTATCGATCCTATAATTCACCCCTCCACTTT. Translating gives CASRYRSYNSPLHF.

This sequence joins TRBV10-3 and TRBJ1-5, with 11 bases lining up with TRBD1. Per the germline V gene, CDR1 is ENHRY and CDR2 is SYGVKD. Unmatched junction bases numbered 2, after V lost 2 bases and J lost 5 bases. The CDR3 has 15 residues. In DNA, the CDR3 is TGTGCCATCAGTGAGGGACAGGGGGCGTATCAGCCCCAGCATTTT. Translated: CAISEGQGAYQPQHF.